This T cell receptor (beta chain) was captured by sequencing in a study of beta chain features in type 1 diabetes. Overall study findings and caveats: Shortening that was moderate but significant affected the TCRB CDR3s of Type 1 diabetes patients in all four CD4+ subsets.

The authors reverse transcribed all of the isolated RNA, so sequencing captured expressed TCRB transcripts. Clones were sequenced by immunoSEQ multiplex PCR, and TCRdb holds only the in-frame ones, with some missing. The data contain 250,000 to 350,000 clones, 15% of them seen just once; the ten biggest clones take up less than 0.02%. Notes on this clone: Its matching antigen is unknown.

Trimming removed 6 bases from V and 5 bases from J; junction bases left unmatched: 6. The CDR3 spans 12 residues. Germline V gene lookup returns CDR1 SQVTM and CDR2 ANQGSEA. The V and J genes are TRBV29-1 and TRBJ2-5; 7 nucleotides line up with TRBD2. The sequence was obtained from a man aged 18 to 30 with type 1 diabetes. The sample taken for sequencing was naive CD4+ T cells from blood. In DNA, the CDR3 is TGCAGCGTAACTAAGGGAGGGGAGACCCAGTACTTC. This translates into CSVTKGGETQYF. The entire variable domain, with the rest obtained from reference TRBV29-1 and TRBJ2-5, is as follows: SAVISQKPSRDICQRGTSLTIQCQVDSQVTMMFWYRQQPGQSLTLIATANQGSEATYESGFVIDKFPISRPNLTFSTLTVSNMSPEDSSIYLCSVTKGGETQYFGPGTRLLVL.